The 5 T cell receptor beta chains reported below all come from one sample, sequenced in a study of cytomegalovirus exposure and HLA in healthy donors. Use of 60 Vbeta and 13 Jbeta primers characterized the PCR. TCRdb's table, derived via immunoSEQ multiplex PCR, lists solely in-frame clones and lacks some. Among under 200,000 clones listed, 60% to 85% were seen once. The sequencing sample was made of PBMCs. Every receptor here comes from a man aged 35-49 years in good health and CMV-seronegative.

This clone was observed a single time. V gene TRBV18 combines with J gene TRBJ2-1, with TRBD2 matching 10 bases. Germline V gene lookup returns CDR1 KGHSH and CDR2 LQKENI. With V trimmed by 4 bases and J by 0 bases, 12 bases remained unmatched. This CDR3 region has 19 residues. CDR3 protein: CASSRASGSTAASYNEQFF. Written as DNA, the CDR3 is TGTGCCAGCTCACGGGCTAGCGGGAGCACCGCCGCCTCCTACAATGAGCAGTTCTTC.

This clone was picked up one time. The rearrangement joins TRBV18 to TRBJ1-4; TRBD1 is a possible D gene (6 bases). Germline lookup yields CDR1 KGHSH and CDR2 LQKENI. The CDR3 loop spans 14 amino acids. The V end was cut by 0 bases, the J end by 8 bases, with 10 bases between. CDR3 amino acids: CASSPPEDREKLFF. DNA of the CDR3: TGTGCCAGCTCACCACCCGAGGACAGAGAAAAACTGTTTTTT.

The rearrangement uses TRBV6-4 and TRBJ2-1, with 12 bases fitting TRBD2. Germline V gene sequence: CDR1 MRHNA, CDR2 SNTAGT. V trimming: 4 bases; J trimming: 8 bases; junction bases outside the gene matches: 12. CDR3 length equals 17 residues. Written as DNA, the CDR3 is TGTGCCAGCAGTGCCTCGGGCTCTAGCGGGGGGGCCCATGAGCAGTTCTTC. Translating gives CASSASGSSGGAHEQFF.

This clone has just a few counts. The chain has TRBV6-1 and TRBJ1-2, with TRBD1 as a possible D gene (5 bases). CDR1 is MNHNS and CDR2 is SASEGT in the germline V gene. This CDR3 region has 14 residues. Trimming stripped 3 bases from V and 7 bases from J, with 15 bases between. CDR3 region: CASSDHTWTPGYTF. The CDR3 DNA follows: TGTGCCAGCAGTGACCATACGTGGACACCTGGCTACACCTTC.

This chain links TRBV19 with TRBJ1-2; D perhaps matches TRBD1 (6 bases). Germline V gives CDR1 LNHDA, CDR2 SQIVND (reference sequence). Trimming shortened V by 7 bases and J by 4 bases, and 13 bases separated the two germline ends. The CDR3 is 13 amino acids. The CDR3 DNA sequence: TGTGCCAGTACTAGGACAGTCCTCTATGGCTACACCTTC. Translating it yields CASTRTVLYGYTF.